The next 25 T cell receptor beta chains were all read from a single sample in a study of early T cells in non-severe SARS-CoV-2 infection. TCRdb called the 5' RACE reads again in MiXCR, with one record for every CDR3 protein. The data show 60,000 or so distinct CDR3 sequences, 10% to 14% seen once. Sequencing was carried out using whole blood. The receptors were sampled from an adult who was a healthcare worker with PCR-confirmed SARS-CoV-2 infection or an uninfected control (not recorded which).

The table lists this clonotype with many counts. The rearrangement links TRBV9 to TRBJ2-7, with 9 bases that match TRBD1. V lost 0 bases to trimming and J lost 6 bases; unmatched junction nucleotides: 7. CDR3 length: 15 amino acids. The germline gives CDR1 SGDLS, CDR2 YYNGEE. CDR3 loop: CASSVDGGTGPEQYF. The CDR3 nucleotides are TGTGCCAGCAGCGTAGATGGGGGGACAGGGCCCGAGCAGTACTTC.

At least ten counts were recorded for this clonotype. The gene calls are TRBV11-2 and TRBJ2-7; D remains unclear. V was trimmed by 0 bases and J by 5 bases, leaving 8 bases between them. From germline, CDR1 is SGHAT and CDR2 FQNNGV. This CDR3 is 13 amino acids long. The DNA for the CDR3 is TGTGCCAGCAGCTTAGACTGGGTGCACGAGCAGTACTTC. Translation gives CASSLDWVHEQYF.

This rearrangement joins TRBV29-1 to TRBJ1-4; D unresolved. The germline V gene has CDR1 SQVTM and CDR2 ANQGSEA. Trimming removed 4 bases at V and 8 bases at J, with 5 bases between. The CDR3 has 10 amino acids. CDR3 residues: CSVGGEKLFF. The CDR3, as DNA: TGCAGCGTTGGGGGAGAAAAACTGTTTTTT. Full variable domain (outside the CDR3, taken from reference TRBV29-1 and TRBJ1-4): SAVISQKPSRDICQRGTSLTIQCQVDSQVTMMFWYRQQPGQSLTLIATANQGSEATYESGFVIDKFPISRPNLTFSTLTVSNMSPEDSSIYLCSVGGEKLFFGSGTQLSVL.

This clonotype was recorded a few times. V usage is TRBV27 and J usage is TRBJ2-3; no reliable D call. The CDR3 is 14 residues long. CDR1 and CDR2 from the germline V gene are MNHEY and SMNVEV (reference sequence). The V gene lost 5 bases and the J gene lost 6 bases, with 15 bases spanning the gap. CDR3 nucleotides: TGTGCCAGCAGTAAACCCTTCGGTGGGGATACGCAGTATTTT. It codes for CASSKPFGGDTQYF.

This clonotype was detected ten times or more. The chain couples TRBV6-1 to TRBJ2-2; either TRBD1 or TRBD2 may fit D (5 bases each). This CDR3 comprises 15 residues. V was pared by 7 bases and J by 4 bases, with 16 bases between. Germline V gives CDR1 MNHNS, CDR2 SASEGT. The CDR3 nucleotides are TGTGCCAGCACCGAATGGGGGTGGGGCACCGGGGAGCTGTTTTTT. Protein product: CASTEWGWGTGELFF.

A remark on this clonotype: At one of its ends the junction is not consistent with the germline gene, which may arise from a read error. The V call is TRBV12-3 or TRBV12-4, the J call TRBJ1-4; a possible D gene is TRBD1 (6 bases). The CDR3 runs 15 residues. In nucleotides, the CDR3 is TGTGCCGGCAGCTCCTCAGGGGCAACTAATGAAAAACTGTTTTTT. Translating gives CAGSSSGATNEKLFF.

Details on this clonotype: A much larger clone is a single base away; this may be a read error. The chain carries TRBV5-1 and TRBJ2-7; no clear D. CDR3 size: 15 residues. V shed 0 bases and J shed 2 bases, with 12 bases lying between them. Per the germline V gene, CDR1 is SGHRS and CDR2 is YFSETQ. Written as DNA, the CDR3 is TGCGCCAGCAGCTTGGCCGTGGGTAGCACCTACGAGCAGTACTTC. Its protein is CASSLAVGSTYEQYF.

This chain connects TRBV13 to TRBJ2-3; tentative D call: TRBD1 (5 bases). Trimming left V 2 bases short and J 8 bases short, with 17 bases between. CDR1 is PRHDT, CDR2 FYEKMQ, per germline (reference sequence). There are 15 residues in the CDR3. CDR3 in amino acids: CASSLSAGKTVTQYF. In DNA, the CDR3 is TGTGCCAGCAGCTTATCTGCAGGGAAGACGGTTACGCAGTATTTT.

The chain uses TRBV27 and TRBJ1-1; D call uncertain. The CDR3 sequence is 13 residues long. Germline CDR1 reads MNHEY; CDR2 reads SMNVEV (reference sequence). V gave up 5 bases and J gave up 6 bases, with 13 bases separating them. Here the CDR3 DNA reads TGTGCCAGCAGTAAACGAGTCGGAGCTGAAGCTTTCTTT. Translating it yields CASSKRVGAEAFF.

This clonotype was seen more than once but under ten times. The gene calls are TRBV9 and TRBJ1-1; D is unresolved. Per the germline V gene, CDR1 is SGDLS and CDR2 is YYNGEE. Trimming stripped 0 bases from V and 7 bases from J, with 13 bases between. CDR3 size: 14 residues. The CDR3 loop is CASSVGADPVEAFF. DNA of the CDR3: TGTGCCAGCAGCGTAGGGGCAGACCCTGTTGAAGCTTTCTTT. The full variable domain, its missing parts supplied by reference TRBV9 and TRBJ1-1, is DSGVTQTPKHLITATGQRVTLRCSPRSGDLSVYWYQQSLDQGLQFLIQYYNGEERAKGNILERFSAQQFPDLHSELNLSSLELGDSALYFCASSVGADPVEAFFGQGTRLTVV.

This clonotype was observed many times. The chain uses TRBV29-1 and TRBJ2-3; D remains ambiguous. Between the trimmed V and J ends, which lost 4 bases and 2 bases, there was a span of 4 bases. Germline CDR1 and CDR2: SQVTM and ANQGSEA. This CDR3 spans 11 amino acids. CDR3: CSVGYTDTQYF. The DNA for the CDR3 is TGCAGCGTTGGATACACAGATACGCAGTATTTT.

V usage is TRBV3-1 and J usage is TRBJ2-7; D is ambiguous. The germline V gene encodes CDR1 LGHDT and CDR2 YNNKEL (reference sequence). The CDR3 length is 13 residues. Trimming took off 2 bases at V and 4 bases at J, with 9 bases between the two ends. CDR3 residues: CASSQTLGYEQYF. CDR3 bases: TGTGCCAGCAGCCAAACCCTCGGGTACGAGCAGTACTTC.

This clonotype appeared many times. The chain is built from TRBV20-1 and TRBJ2-2, with TRBD1 identical over 10 bases. The CDR3 loop spans 17 amino acids. V was clipped by 3 bases and J by 2 bases; unmatched bases: 9. Germline CDR1 and CDR2: DFQATT and SNEGSKA (reference sequence). The CDR3 region is CSASNFDRGLNTGELFF. The CDR3 nucleotides read TGCAGTGCTAGTAATTTCGACAGGGGGCTTAACACCGGGGAGCTGTTTTTT.

The chain uses TRBV18 and TRBJ2-7; D is perhaps TRBD1 or TRBD2 (6 bases each). The CDR3 sequence is 14 residues long. CDR1 and CDR2 from the germline V gene are KGHSH and LQKENI. V lost 2 bases and J lost 2, with 10 bases in between. The CDR3 protein is CASSPRRGAYEQYF. The CDR3 DNA reads as TGTGCCAGCTCACCAAGAAGGGGGGCCTACGAGCAGTACTTC.

This chain links TRBV7-2 with TRBJ2-1, with D hard to call. CDR3 length: 14 amino acids. V lost 1 base to trimming and J lost 8 bases, with 12 bases between them. CDR1 is SGHTA, CDR2 FQGNSA, per germline. The CDR3 reads CASSLDPNWDEQFF. In DNA, the CDR3 is TGTGCCAGCAGCTTAGACCCCAACTGGGATGAGCAGTTCTTC.

This clonotype has only a few counts. This rearrangement joins TRBV9 to TRBJ2-7; tentatively, D is TRBD1 (6 bases). CDR1 is SGDLS, CDR2 YYNGEE, per germline. The V end was cut by 2 bases, the J end by 1 base, with 10 bases between. This CDR3 has 14 amino acids. The DNA for the CDR3 is TGTGCCAGCAGCGTTACAGGGTCTTCCTACGAGCAGTACTTC. Amino acids: CASSVTGSSYEQYF.

This clonotype was picked up one time. Possible read error: a much larger clone is one base away. The chain joins TRBV12-3 or TRBV12-4 to TRBJ2-5, with 8 bases aligning to TRBD2. CDR3 length: 15 residues. CDR3 loop: CVSSWVSGAQETQYF. The CDR3 DNA reads TGTGTCAGCAGTTGGGTTAGCGGGGCTCAAGAGACCCAGTACTTC.

As concerns this clonotype: A much larger clone is a single base away; this may be a read error. The chain employs TRBV18 and TRBJ2-2, with 7 bases aligning to TRBD1. The CDR3 runs to 17 residues. Germline-derived CDR1 and CDR2 are KGHSH and LQKENI. The CDR3 nucleotides are TGTGCCCGCTCACCCGGGACAGCTCGATGGGGCACCGGGGAGCTGTTTTTT. This encodes CARSPGTARWGTGELFF. The complete variable domain, with remaining parts taken from reference TRBV18 and TRBJ2-2, reads NAGVMQNPRHLVRRRGQEARLRCSPMKGHSHVYWYRQLPEEGLKFMVYLQKENIIDESGMPKERFSAEFPKEGPSILRIQQVVRGDSAAYFCARSPGTARWGTGELFFGEGSRLTVL.

This clonotype was counted at least ten times. The chain combines TRBV7-2 with TRBJ2-7; 11 nucleotides agree with TRBD2. The CDR3 runs 17 residues. The V gene's germline CDR1 is SGHTA and CDR2 FQGNSA. V dropped 1 base and J dropped 7; count of bases not matched to a gene: 12. The CDR3 reads CASSLETSGGPLGEQYF. Written as DNA, the CDR3 is TGTGCCAGCAGCTTAGAAACTAGCGGGGGTCCTCTTGGGGAGCAGTACTTC.

This clonotype was detected ten times or more. The V and J genes are TRBV6-5 and TRBJ1-2; 9 nucleotides agree with TRBD1. The CDR3 contains 18 residues. V was pared by 5 bases and J by 4 bases, with 17 bases of the junction left unmatched. Per the germline V gene, CDR1 is MNHEY and CDR2 is SVGAGI. As DNA, the CDR3 is TGTGCCAGCAGTGCAACATTCCAACAGGGGGCTGGGACCTATGGCTACACCTTC. The encoded protein is CASSATFQQGAGTYGYTF.

This clonotype was found many times. The chain uses TRBV3-1 and TRBJ2-1; 8 positions match TRBD1. The CDR3 totals 15 residues. CDR1 is LGHDT, CDR2 YNNKEL, per germline (reference sequence). V lost 0 bases to trimming and J lost 3 bases; unmatched junction nucleotides: 1. The chain's CDR3 is CASSQDGTGYNEQFF. The CDR3 nucleotides read TGTGCCAGCAGCCAAGATGGGACAGGCTACAATGAGCAGTTCTTC.

This clonotype was recorded a few times. The chain is built from TRBV11-2 and TRBJ1-1, with TRBD1 as a possible D gene (6 bases). The germline V gene encodes CDR1 SGHAT and CDR2 FQNNGV. Trimming shortened V by 10 bases and J by 3 bases, and 15 bases separated the two germline ends. The CDR3 is made up of 13 amino acids. CDR3 region: CAIGGDWHTEAFF. In DNA, the CDR3 is TGTGCCATAGGGGGGGATTGGCACACTGAAGCTTTCTTT.

In this sample, this clonotype turned up many times. The chain joins TRBV6-1 to TRBJ2-3, with TRBD2 identical over 7 bases. The CDR3 length is 15 residues. Germline V gene sequence: CDR1 MNHNS, CDR2 SASEGT. J gave up 4 bases and V 4 bases, and 8 bases lay outside the gene matches. The DNA of the CDR3 is TGTGCCAGCAGTGGCAGGGTCCGGGGGGCAGATACGCAGTATTTT. This codes for CASSGRVRGADTQYF.

This clonotype showed up many times. The junction shows a germline mismatch at one end, possibly a read error. This sequence joins TRBV10-2 and TRBJ1-1; D perhaps matches TRBD1 (6 bases). The CDR3 is 13 residues long. The germline gives CDR1 WSHSY, CDR2 SAAADI. Here the CDR3 DNA reads TGTGCCAGCAGTGAACAGGGAAACACTGAAGCTTTCTTT. Translated, it gives CASSEQGNTEAFF.

This clonotype showed up just a few times. The chain links TRBV20-1 to TRBJ2-7, with 7 bases identical to TRBD2. V lost 5 bases and J lost 7; bases outside the gene matches: 11. Germline V gives CDR1 DFQATT, CDR2 SNEGSKA (reference sequence). CDR3 length: 13 amino acids. In DNA form, the CDR3 reads TGCAGTGCTCCAGCGGGGAACTTTTGGGAGCAGTACTTC. Translated: CSAPAGNFWEQYF.